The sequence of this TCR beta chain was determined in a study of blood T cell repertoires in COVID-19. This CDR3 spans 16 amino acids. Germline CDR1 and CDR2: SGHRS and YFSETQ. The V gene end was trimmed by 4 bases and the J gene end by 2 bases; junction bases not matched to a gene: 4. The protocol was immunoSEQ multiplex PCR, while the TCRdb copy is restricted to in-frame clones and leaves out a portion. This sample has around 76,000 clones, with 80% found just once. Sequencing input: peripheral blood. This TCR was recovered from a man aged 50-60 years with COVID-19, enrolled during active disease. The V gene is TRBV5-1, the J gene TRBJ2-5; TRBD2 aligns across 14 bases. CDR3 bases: TGCGCCAGCAGCCGGGGGACTAGCGGGGGTCAAGAGACCCAGTACTTC. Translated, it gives CASSRGTSGGQETQYF.